This T cell receptor (beta chain) originates from a study of radiation and T cells in renal cell carcinoma. Concerning this clone: What it recognizes is unknown.

With 5 bases clipped from V and 6 bases from J, the junction kept 12 bases outside the gene matches. Looked up from germline, CDR1 is SGHTA and CDR2 is FQGNSA. The CDR3 extends over 15 amino acids. Time point meaning: baseline pretreatment blood. Treatment specified: 15 Gy SBRT to primary tumor, nephrectomy 4 weeks later. Radiation-treated patients gave blood at baseline, week 2 and week 4. Notes on the study in general: Without pretreatment biopsies, baseline tumor clonotype presence was undetermined.

Clones were read by immunoSEQ multiplex PCR, and TCRdb kept only the in-frame ones, dropping some. The table lists 150,000 or so clones, roughly 88% of them singletons. The genes are TRBV7-2 and TRBJ1-1; 7 nucleotides match TRBD1. Sequenced here: blood, sampled from a patient whose treatment included radiotherapy and nephrectomy. This TCR derives from a woman aged 45-59 years with renal cell carcinoma. The CDR3 region has the DNA TGTGCCAGCAGCGCCCGGGACAGTGTTTGGGCTGAAGCTTTCTTT. This gives the protein CASSARDSVWAEAFF.